The rows below give T cell receptor beta chains drawn from one sample of a study of T cells in Graves' hyperthyroidism and ophthalmopathy. One entry per CDR3 protein results from TCRdb running MiXCR on the multiplex PCR reads. The profile shows about 600,000 distinct CDR3 sequences, 14% of them singletons. The sequenced sample was blood. The source of these receptors is a woman aged 45 to 65 with Graves' ophthalmopathy. Each CDR3 is given with its conserved first and last residue. A D gene is named only where the DNA matches it firmly. The size field is filled for only some rows; it gives once, few, many or a size class.

>TRBV2|-|-|TRBJ2-2
CASSPGHENTGELFF
TGTGCCAGCAGCCCGGGACACGAGAACACCGGGGAGCTGTTTTTT
>TRBV20-1|many|TRBD1|TRBJ2-3
CSARSGQGPTDTQYF
TGCAGTGCCAGATCGGGACAGGGCCCCACAGATACGCAGTATTTT
>TRBV12-3/TRBV12-4|many|TRBD2|TRBJ2-3
CASMEGLAGGTDTQYF
TGTGCCAGCATGGAGGGACTAGCGGGAGGCACAGATACGCAGTATTTT
>TRBV5-1|many|-|TRBJ2-3
CASSLGAPVDTQYF
TGCGCCAGCAGCTTGGGCGCCCCCGTGGATACGCAGTATTTT
>TRBV28|few|TRBD1|TRBJ1-5
CASSLPGAGGFYQPQHF
TGTGCCAGCAGTTTACCCGGGGCAGGGGGATTTTATCAGCCCCAGCATTTT
>TRBV11-2|many|TRBD2|TRBJ2-3
CASRLAGASTDTQYF
TGTGCCAGCAGATTAGCGGGAGCTAGCACAGATACGCAGTATTTT
>TRBV7-9|few|TRBD1|TRBJ2-4
CASSPIADRGSIQYF
TGTGCCAGCAGCCCTATAGCGGACAGGGGGTCCATTCAGTACTTC
>TRBV2|many|TRBD1|TRBJ2-5
CASSGDRAVAETQYF
TGTGCCAGCAGTGGAGACAGGGCAGTAGCAGAGACCCAGTACTTC
>TRBV4-3|few|-|TRBJ2-7
CASSQEIPLEQYF
TGCGCCAGCAGCCAAGAAATTCCGCTGGAGCAGTACTTC
>TRBV11-2|many|-|TRBJ1-1
CASSHALQGTEAFF
TGTGCCAGCAGCCACGCCCTCCAAGGAACTGAAGCTTTCTTT
>TRBV7-3|many|TRBD2|TRBJ2-3
CASSYGTSTDTQYF
TGTGCCAGCAGCTATGGGACTAGCACCGATACGCAGTATTTT
>TRBV12-3/TRBV12-4|many|TRBD1|TRBJ1-1
CASGPWTGRNTEAFF
TGTGCCAGCGGGCCCTGGACAGGGAGAAACACTGAAGCTTTCTTT
>TRBV27|many|-|TRBJ2-7
CASSLFRGTQVLEQYF
TGTGCCAGCAGTTTATTTCGAGGAACCCAGGTTCTTGAGCAGTACTTC
>TRBV4-1|-|TRBD2|TRBJ2-1
CASSKGLAGVEQFF
TGCGCCAGCAGCAAGGGACTAGCGGGAGTTGAGCAGTTCTTC
>TRBV28|-|-|TRBJ1-1
CASYPRVNTEAFF
TGTGCCAGTTACCCCAGGGTGAACACTGAAGCTTTCTTT
>TRBV11-3|-|-|TRBJ2-5
CASSLEDGTQYF
TGTGCCAGCAGCTTAGAGGATGGGACCCAGTACTTC
>TRBV6-6|many|-|TRBJ2-5
CASSYWRGGLETQYF
TGTGCCAGCAGTTACTGGCGCGGGGGCCTAGAGACCCAGTACTTC
>TRBV24-1|few|TRBD2|TRBJ2-7
CATSDEGTSEPYEQYF
TGTGCCACCAGTGATGAGGGGACTAGCGAACCCTACGAGCAGTACTTC
>TRBV5-1|-|TRBD1|TRBJ2-2
CASSDRGRGTGELFF
TGCGCCAGCAGCGACAGGGGGCGGGGAACCGGGGAGCTGTTTTTT
>TRBV27|many|-|TRBJ2-3
CASSRAGRDTQYF
TGTGCCAGCAGTAGGGCGGGCCGGGATACGCAGTATTTT
>TRBV4-1|few|TRBD2|TRBJ2-1
CASSQEGVAGGLFF
TGCGCCAGCAGCCAAGAGGGGGTAGCGGGAGGTTTGTTCTTC
>TRBV4-1|few|-|TRBJ1-2
CASSQRDTYGYTF
TGCGCCAGCAGCCAACGTGATACCTATGGCTACACCTTC
>TRBV7-9|many|-|TRBJ1-1
CASSLEHLNTEAFF
TGTGCCAGCAGCTTAGAACATTTGAACACTGAAGCTTTCTTT
>TRBV20-1|many|-|TRBJ2-3
CSAHQADTQYF
TGCAGTGCCCACCAGGCGGATACGCAGTATTTT
>TRBV7-2|many|-|TRBJ1-2
CASSLRRAGVGYGYTF
TGTGCCAGCAGCTTACGTAGGGCGGGGGTGGGCTATGGCTACACCTTC
>TRBV7-2|many|-|TRBJ2-7
CASSLTGGGLWSYEQYF
TGTGCCAGCAGCTTAACAGGCGGAGGGCTCTGGTCCTACGAGCAGTACTTC
>TRBV6-2/TRBV6-3|many|TRBD2|TRBJ2-7
CASRRLAGVSYEQYF
TGTGCCAGCAGGCGACTAGCGGGAGTATCCTACGAGCAGTACTTC
>TRBV28|many|TRBD1|TRBJ2-3
CASSPMTGLAQYF
TGTGCCAGCAGTCCTATGACAGGGTTGGCGCAGTATTTT
>TRBV24-1|-|TRBD1|TRBJ2-1
CATSDLAGGSYNEQFF
TGTGCCACCAGTGATTTGGCAGGGGGCTCCTACAATGAGCAGTTCTTC
>TRBV28|-|-|TRBJ2-7
CASSGNRDLYEQYF
TGTGCCAGCAGTGGAAACAGAGATCTCTACGAGCAGTACTTC